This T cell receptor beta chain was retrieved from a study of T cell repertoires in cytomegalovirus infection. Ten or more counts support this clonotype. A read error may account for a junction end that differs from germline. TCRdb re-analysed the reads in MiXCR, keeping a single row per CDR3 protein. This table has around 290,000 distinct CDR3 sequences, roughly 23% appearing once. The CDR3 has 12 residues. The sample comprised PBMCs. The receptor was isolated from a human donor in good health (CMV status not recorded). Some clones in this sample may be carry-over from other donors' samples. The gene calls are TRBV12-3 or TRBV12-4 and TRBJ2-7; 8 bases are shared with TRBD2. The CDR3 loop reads CASSLAGLEQYF. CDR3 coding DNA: TGTGCCAGCAGTCTAGCGGGCCTCGAGCAGTACTTC.